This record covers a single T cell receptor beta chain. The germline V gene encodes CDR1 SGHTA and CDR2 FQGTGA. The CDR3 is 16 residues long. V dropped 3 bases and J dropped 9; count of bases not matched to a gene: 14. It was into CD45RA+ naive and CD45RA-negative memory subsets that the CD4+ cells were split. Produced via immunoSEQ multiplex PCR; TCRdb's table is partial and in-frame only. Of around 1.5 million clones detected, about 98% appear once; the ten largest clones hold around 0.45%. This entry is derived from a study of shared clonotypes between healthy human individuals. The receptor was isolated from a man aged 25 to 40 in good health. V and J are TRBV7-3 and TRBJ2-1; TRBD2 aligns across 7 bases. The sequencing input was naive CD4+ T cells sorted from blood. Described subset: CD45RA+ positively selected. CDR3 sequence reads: CASSFPGGGGGGEQFF. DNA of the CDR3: TGTGCCAGCAGCTTCCCCGGTGGGGGGGGTGGTGGTGAGCAGTTCTTC.